The rows below give T cell receptor beta chains drawn from one sample of a study of neurological immune-mediated disorders. TCRdb processed the 5' RACE reads anew with MiXCR; each CDR3 protein has one entry. Of 35,000 to 40,000 distinct CDR3 sequences detected, approximately 12% appear once; the ten largest clones hold approximately 4%. The specimen sequenced was PBMCs. The receptor set was obtained from a man in his 60s with HTLV-1-associated myelopathy (HAM/TSP). CDR3s include the opening cysteine and the closing phenylalanine or tryptophan. A D gene is named only where the DNA matches it firmly. Clone size is stated in some rows and not others, as once, few, many or a class when expanded.

j_call,d_call,v_call,clone_size,cdr3_aa,cdr3_nt
TRBJ1-5,.,TRBV27,many,CASSFGGNQPQHF,TGTGCCAGCAGTTTTGGGGGCAATCAGCCCCAGCATTTT
TRBJ2-1,TRBD2,TRBV5-1,many,CASSLGSSGSGNEQFF,TGCGCCAGCAGCTTAGGTTCGAGCGGGAGTGGCAATGAGCAGTTCTTC
TRBJ1-6,.,TRBV5-1,many,CASSLEGYNSPLHF,TGCGCCAGCAGCTTGGAGGGGTATAATTCACCCCTCCACTTT
TRBJ1-6,.,TRBV5-6,many,CASSLGLRNSPLHF,TGTGCCAGCAGCTTGGGACTCCGGAATTCACCCCTCCACTTT
TRBJ1-3,.,TRBV6-5,many,CASSYSPQGSGNTIYF,TGTGCCAGCAGTTACTCTCCTCAGGGATCTGGAAACACCATATATTTT
TRBJ2-1,.,TRBV5-8,many,CASSPYGEYNEQFF,TGTGCCAGCAGCCCTTACGGGGAGTACAATGAGCAGTTCTTC
TRBJ2-7,.,TRBV28,many,CASSLIGGHEQYF,TGTGCCAGCAGTTTAATCGGGGGCCACGAGCAGTACTTC
TRBJ2-7,.,TRBV5-6,many,CASSLWAVGAGSYEQYF,TGTGCCAGCAGCTTGTGGGCCGTCGGGGCGGGTTCCTACGAGCAGTACTTC
TRBJ2-3,TRBD2,TRBV11-2,many,CASSLVPGGGTDTQYF,TGTGCCAGCAGCTTAGTCCCGGGAGGAGGCACAGATACGCAGTATTTT
TRBJ1-2,.,TRBV7-2,few,CASSLALINYGYTF,TGTGCCAGCAGCTTAGCGCTAATAAACTATGGCTACACCTTC
TRBJ1-2,.,TRBV12-3/TRBV12-4,many,CASSFRGRGYGYTF,TGTGCCAGCAGTTTCCGGGGGAGAGGCTATGGCTACACCTTC
TRBJ1-4,.,TRBV20-1,many,CSAGGPTTNEKLFF,TGCAGTGCTGGCGGTCCAACAACTAATGAAAAACTGTTTTTT
TRBJ2-7,TRBD2,TRBV6-6,many,CASSYADGRTYEQYF,TGTGCCAGCAGTTACGCGGACGGGAGGACCTACGAGCAGTACTTC
TRBJ1-6,.,TRBV9,many,CASSVEANRNSPLHF,TGTGCCAGCAGCGTAGAGGCAAATCGGAATTCACCCCTCCACTTT
TRBJ2-7,.,TRBV6-2/TRBV6-3,many,CASSYSKWWEQYF,TGTGCCAGCAGTTACTCGAAATGGTGGGAGCAGTACTTC
TRBJ1-2,.,TRBV20-1,many,CSARDYRVNYGYTF,TGCAGTGCTAGAGATTACAGGGTTAACTATGGCTACACCTTC
TRBJ2-7,.,TRBV5-6,many,CASSLYAAAEQYF,TGTGCCAGCAGCTTATATGCAGCCGCAGAGCAGTACTTC
TRBJ2-5,.,TRBV15,.,CATAEGPQETQYF,TGTGCCACCGCCGAGGGTCCCCAAGAGACCCAGTACTTC
TRBJ2-7,.,TRBV7-9,many,CASGNYEQYF,TGTGCCAGCGGCAACTACGAGCAGTACTTC
TRBJ1-1,TRBD1,TRBV2,few,CASSDRQGVTEAFF,TGTGCCAGCAGTGACAGACAGGGGGTCACTGAAGCTTTCTTT
TRBJ1-5,TRBD1,TRBV6-2/TRBV6-3,few,CASSGQGGNQPQHF,TGTGCCAGCAGTGGGCAGGGGGGCAATCAGCCCCAGCATTTT
TRBJ1-1,TRBD1,TRBV5-6,many,CASSLGQGAGTEAFF,TGTGCCAGCAGCCTGGGACAGGGGGCGGGAACTGAAGCTTTCTTT
TRBJ2-1,TRBD2,TRBV3-1,many,CASSATGTSAPNEQFF,TGTGCCAGCAGCGCAACCGGGACTAGCGCGCCTAATGAGCAGTTCTTC
TRBJ2-1,.,TRBV5-1,many,CASSLAPGAEGNEQFF,TGCGCCAGCAGCTTGGCCCCGGGGGCAGAGGGGAATGAGCAGTTCTTC
TRBJ2-2,.,TRBV20-1,many,CSARDRRVPTGELFF,TGCAGTGCTAGAGATAGGAGGGTCCCCACCGGGGAGCTGTTTTTT
TRBJ2-1,TRBD1,TRBV7-9,many,CASSMTGPGEQFF,TGTGCCAGCAGCATGACAGGGCCCGGAGAGCAGTTCTTC
TRBJ2-1,TRBD2,TRBV20-1,many,CSARSSGSYNEQFF,TGCAGTGCTAGATCTAGCGGCTCCTACAATGAGCAGTTCTTC
TRBJ1-1,TRBD1,TRBV5-1,many,CASSPDAGGYSEAFF,TGCGCCAGCAGCCCGGACGCAGGGGGGTATAGTGAAGCTTTCTTT
TRBJ2-7,TRBD2,TRBV19,.,CASSIGGSSYEQYF,TGTGCCAGTAGTATAGGCGGGAGCTCCTACGAGCAGTACTTC
TRBJ1-6,.,TRBV25-1,many,CASSGGSSYNSPLHF,TGTGCCAGCAGTGGGGGGAGCTCCTATAATTCACCCCTCCACTTT
TRBJ2-5,TRBD1,TRBV5-1,many,CASSLGTGEETQYF,TGCGCCAGCAGCTTGGGGACAGGGGAAGAGACCCAGTACTTC
TRBJ2-2,.,TRBV3-1,many,CASSQPGTGELFF,TGTGCCAGCAGCCAACCGGGTACCGGGGAGCTGTTTTTT
TRBJ1-2,TRBD1,TRBV5-1,many,CASSPGQGAFYGYTF,TGCGCCAGCAGCCCGGGACAGGGGGCGTTCTATGGCTACACCTTC
TRBJ2-3,.,TRBV6-5,many,CASSWDWITDTQYF,TGTGCCAGCAGCTGGGACTGGATCACAGATACGCAGTATTTT
TRBJ2-1,.,TRBV18,many,CASSHGSRGWNEQFF,TGTGCCAGCTCACACGGGAGTCGAGGCTGGAATGAGCAGTTCTTC
TRBJ2-5,TRBD1,TRBV29-1,.,CSVEGQGPETQYF,TGCAGCGTTGAGGGACAGGGTCCGGAGACCCAGTACTTC
TRBJ1-1,.,TRBV5-1,many,CASSQDSLLHTEAFF,TGCGCCAGCAGCCAGGACAGTTTGCTGCACACTGAAGCTTTCTTT
TRBJ2-7,.,TRBV28,many,CATGGRGLGEQYF,TGTGCCACCGGGGGCCGGGGGCTCGGCGAGCAGTACTTC
TRBJ1-5,TRBD1,TRBV20-1,many,CSAISDRVGEPQHF,TGCAGTGCTATCTCGGACAGGGTGGGAGAGCCCCAGCATTTT
TRBJ2-7,TRBD1,TRBV7-9,many,CASSSTGGASYEQYF,TGTGCCAGCAGCTCTACAGGGGGAGCCTCCTACGAGCAGTACTTC
TRBJ2-1,.,TRBV7-8,many,CASSYIGSAGYNEQFF,TGTGCCAGCAGCTATATAGGGAGCGCCGGCTACAATGAGCAGTTCTTC
TRBJ1-5,.,TRBV6-1,many,CASSEVGAHQPQHF,TGTGCCAGCAGTGAGGTGGGGGCGCATCAGCCCCAGCATTTT
TRBJ2-3,.,TRBV6-5,many,CASTEGFSTDTQYF,TGTGCCAGCACTGAAGGGTTCAGCACAGATACGCAGTATTTT
TRBJ1-2,TRBD1,TRBV20-1,.,CSARGTGGTYGYTF,TGCAGTGCTAGGGGGACAGGGGGCACCTATGGCTACACCTTC
TRBJ1-1,.,TRBV5-6,many,CASSFLRLNTEAFF,TGTGCCAGCAGCTTCCTCAGGCTCAACACTGAAGCTTTCTTT
TRBJ1-2,TRBD1,TRBV18,.,CASSPGQGQNYGYTF,TGTGCCAGCTCACCAGGACAGGGGCAGAACTATGGCTACACCTTC
TRBJ2-7,TRBD2,TRBV20-1,many,CSARILAGGQSSYEQYF,TGCAGTGCTAGAATACTAGCGGGAGGCCAGAGCTCCTACGAGCAGTACTTC
TRBJ1-2,.,TRBV5-1,many,CASSSQGEGYTF,TGCGCCAGCAGCTCCCAGGGCGAAGGCTACACCTTC
TRBJ2-3,TRBD2,TRBV5-6,many,CASSLETSASYTDTQYF,TGTGCCAGCAGCTTAGAGACTAGCGCATCGTACACAGATACGCAGTATTTT
TRBJ1-2,TRBD1,TRBV29-1,many,CSVKTGTGQRGNYGYTF,TGCAGCGTTAAGACCGGGACAGGGCAACGGGGTAACTATGGCTACACCTTC
TRBJ1-5,.,TRBV6-1,many,CASSERIVLGGANQPQHF,TGTGCCAGCAGTGAACGGATTGTTTTGGGGGGCGCGAATCAGCCCCAGCATTTT
TRBJ1-4,.,TRBV7-3,many,CASSKTANEKLFF,TGTGCCAGCAGCAAGACAGCTAATGAAAAACTGTTTTTT
TRBJ1-5,.,TRBV12-3/TRBV12-4,.,CASSSRGGGSNQPQHF,TGTGCCAGCAGTTCCAGGGGAGGGGGGAGCAATCAGCCCCAGCATTTT
TRBJ2-5,TRBD2,TRBV28,few,CASSFHSGGETQYF,TGTGCCAGCTCCTTTCACTCGGGAGGAGAGACCCAGTACTTC
TRBJ1-4,.,TRBV7-9,many,CASSSTDTPEKLFF,TGTGCCAGCAGCTCTACTGACACTCCTGAAAAACTGTTTTTT
TRBJ2-5,.,TRBV9,many,CASSVEQGETQYF,TGTGCCAGCAGCGTAGAACAGGGAGAGACCCAGTACTTC
TRBJ2-2,TRBD2,TRBV5-6,many,CASSLAGGLAGVGVTGELFF,TGTGCCAGCAGCTTGGCCGGGGGGCTAGCGGGAGTCGGAGTAACCGGGGAGCTGTTTTTT
TRBJ1-5,.,TRBV5-5,many,CASSWGTGSNQPQHF,TGTGCCAGCAGCTGGGGGACGGGGAGCAATCAGCCCCAGCATTTT
TRBJ1-2,.,TRBV5-1,many,CASSGGLLFAGRGYTF,TGCGCCAGCAGCGGGGGACTTCTTTTCGCGGGGAGAGGCTACACCTTC